A single sample gave rise to the 10 T cell receptor beta chains below, sequenced in a study of T-cell memory formation after mild COVID-19. MiXCR, applied by TCRdb to the 5' RACE reads, yields one record per CDR3 protein. Of fewer than 250,000 distinct CDR3 sequences in the sample, 27% were seen once. Sequenced sample: PBMCs or a T cell subset sorted from them (not recorded which). The receptors here all came from an adult woman who had mild COVID-19 (a few samples of this study predate the infection). Cell type and time point are not known.

This clonotype came up a few times. The chain carries TRBV7-9 and TRBJ2-5; 10 bases are a match to TRBD1. After removal of 5 bases from V and 5 bases from J, the junction contained 5 bases not matched to a gene. In germline, CDR1 is SEHNR, CDR2 FQNEAQ (reference sequence). The CDR3 has 14 residues. The CDR3, as DNA: TGTGCCAGCAGCCCCGGACAGGGGGTTGAGACCCAGTACTTC. Its protein product is CASSPGQGVETQYF.

The rearrangement links TRBV18 to TRBJ1-2; perhaps TRBD1 as D (6 bases). Per the germline V gene, CDR1 is KGHSH and CDR2 is LQKENI. This CDR3 comprises 15 residues. With 0 bases removed from V and 3 bases from J, the gap between germline ends came to 11 bases. CDR3 in DNA: TGTGCCAGCTCACCACCAATGGCAGGGGACTATGGCTACACCTTC. This codes for CASSPPMAGDYGYTF. The whole variable domain, remainder taken from reference TRBV18 and TRBJ1-2, is NAGVMQNPRHLVRRRGQEARLRCSPMKGHSHVYWYRQLPEEGLKFMVYLQKENIIDESGMPKERFSAEFPKEGPSILRIQQVVRGDSAAYFCASSPPMAGDYGYTFGSGTRLTVV.

This clonotype occurred a few times. The rearrangement joins TRBV12-3 or TRBV12-4 to TRBJ2-3; 8 bases match TRBD1. The trim removed 10 bases at V and 1 base at J, leaving 7 bases unmatched. The CDR3 has 14 amino acids. CDR3 coding DNA: TGTGCCAACCGGAAGGGACAGGGCACAGATACGCAGTATTTT. Translated, it gives CANRKGQGTDTQYF.

This clonotype has just a few counts. The CDR3 protein is CASSFQLAGGETQYF. As DNA, the CDR3 is TGTGCCAGCAGCTTTCAACTAGCGGGAGGAGAGACCCAGTACTTC. This chain uses TRBV7-2 with TRBJ2-5; 12 nucleotides agree with TRBD2. With V trimmed by 3 bases and J by 4 bases, 3 bases remained unmatched. CDR1 is SGHTA and CDR2 is FQGNSA in the germline V gene. The CDR3 runs 15 residues.

This clonotype was detected only a few times. CDR3 in amino acids: CASSLMASKRGTASSTDTQYF. CDR3 bases: TGTGCCAGCAGCTTAATGGCCTCAAAACGGGGGACAGCCTCTAGCACAGATACGCAGTATTTT. This chain uses TRBV7-3 with TRBJ2-3; D may be TRBD1 (7 bases). Trimming took off 1 base at V and 0 bases at J, with 26 bases between the two ends. Germline V gene data show CDR1 as SGHTA and CDR2 as FQGTGA. This CDR3 region has 21 residues.

The CDR3 reads CASSELAGVYGELFF. The CDR3 coding sequence is TGTGCCAGCAGTGAACTAGCGGGAGTATATGGGGAGCTGTTTTTT. The chain is built from TRBV6-1 and TRBJ2-2, with TRBD2 matching 10 bases. The CDR3 contains 15 residues. V lost 2 bases to trimming and J lost 8 bases; unmatched junction nucleotides: 5. CDR1 MNHNS and CDR2 SASEGT come from the germline V gene.

This chain connects TRBV25-1 to TRBJ2-1, with 8 bases lining up with TRBD2. V shed 5 bases and J 5 bases; nucleotides not matched to a gene: 2. Germline loops: CDR1 MGHDK, CDR2 SYGVNS. The CDR3 totals 13 residues. The CDR3 DNA follows: TGTGCCAGCAGTACTAGCGGCAACAATGAGCAGTTCTTC. Protein: CASSTSGNNEQFF.

The rearrangement uses TRBV4-2 and TRBJ2-7, with a possible D match to TRBD2 (5 bases). The CDR3 has 15 amino acids. The V and J ends lost 3 bases and 1 base respectively, with 13 bases between them. Germline-derived CDR1 and CDR2 are LGHNA and YNFKEQ. Here the CDR3 reads CASSQFGMGSYEQYF. The CDR3 DNA reads TGTGCCAGCAGCCAGTTCGGGATGGGTTCCTACGAGCAGTACTTC.

This clonotype was found a few times. V gene TRBV30 combines with J gene TRBJ2-3; 8 bases are a match to TRBD2. CDR1 and CDR2 from the germline V gene are GTSNPN and SVGIG (reference sequence). V trimming: 2 bases; J trimming: 3 bases; junction bases outside the gene matches: 7. The CDR3 spans 15 residues. CDR3 in DNA: TGTGCCTGGAGTTGGGGCGGGACTAGTACAGATACGCAGTATTTT. The encoded protein is CAWSWGGTSTDTQYF. Filled out from reference TRBV30 and TRBJ2-3, the complete variable domain reads SQTIHQWPATLVQPVGSPLSLECTVEGTSNPNLYWYRQAAGRGLQLLFYSVGIGQISSEVPQNLSASRPQDRQFILSSKKLLLSDSGFYLCAWSWGGTSTDTQYFGPGTRLTVL.

The V gene is TRBV7-6, the J gene TRBJ2-1; 7 nucleotides line up with TRBD2. The CDR3 runs 14 residues. CDR1 is SGHVS and CDR2 is FNYEAQ in the germline V gene. J gave up 8 bases and V 3 bases, and 7 bases lay outside the gene matches. CDR3 protein: CASSLRELLDEQFF. The CDR3 DNA sequence: TGTGCCAGCAGCTTGCGGGAGCTTCTCGATGAGCAGTTCTTC.